This T cell receptor beta chain was observed in a study of sequential checkpoint blockade in melanoma. Study-level background: First-line arms were nivolumab then ipilimumab, or the reverse, randomized 1:1. After both sequences, patients received maintenance nivolumab.

Germline V gene data show CDR1 as SEHNR and CDR2 as FQNEAQ (reference sequence). After removal of 5 bases from V and 5 bases from J, the junction contained 5 bases not matched to a gene. CDR3 length equals 14 residues. Indicated treatment: randomized to nivolumab then ipilimumab (arm A) or the reverse (arm B). DNA-damaging chemotherapy had not been given to any patient beforehand. PBMC sorting kept live CD3+CD8+ cells without CD19 or CD56. TCRdb's copy holds only in-frame clones and misses some; the assay was immunoSEQ multiplex PCR. The table shows some 31,000 clones, with 70% to 90% occurring only once.

The V and J genes are TRBV7-9 and TRBJ2-1, with 8 positions matching TRBD2. The sequence was collected from a human donor with melanoma. The sequences come from CD8+ T cells sorted from blood (inferred from file names), collected from a patient given nivolumab and ipilimumab in sequence. The CDR3 DNA sequence: TGTGCCAGCAGCCGGGGGGGAGGGCACAATGAGCAGTTCTTC. This translates into CASSRGGGHNEQFF.